This T cell receptor beta chain was sequenced during a study of blood T cell repertoires in COVID-19. Study at large: Whether acute or convalescent, the COVID-19 samples came from the United States, Italy and Spain.

The table came from immunoSEQ multiplex PCR; TCRdb's copy has only in-frame clones and leaves some out. The data contain 300,000 to 350,000 clones, almost 90% of them singletons. Looked up from germline, CDR1 is MDHEN and CDR2 is SYDVKM. The ends lost 4 bases at V and 5 bases at J; junction bases unmatched: 3. There are 14 residues in the CDR3. Participants were aged about 18 to 100 years, lived in around 25 US areas, and enrolled virtually. Exposed enrollees encountered a COVID-19 case at some point within 2 weeks before study entry. This clone was recorded only once. This sequence was found in a woman aged 25 to 39 who had been exposed to COVID-19. The sequencing sample was made of PBMCs or T cells enriched from blood (not recorded which). The gene calls are TRBV28 and TRBJ1-5; 9 bases are a match to TRBD1. CDR3 DNA sequence: TGTGCCAGCAGTTCAGGGGACAGGGATCAGCCCCAGCATTTT. It encodes CASSSGDRDQPQHF.